What follows is one T cell receptor beta chain and its context. Its antigen remains unidentified. The record originates from a study of T cell repertoires in cytomegalovirus infection. As for the study in general: In public TCR beta signatures, there were indications of both CMV infection and matching HLA type. Broader study findings: Of the TCR beta families, the public ones yielded a cumulative frequency that identified carriers of CMV plus the relevant HLA. HLA-C-restricted, CMV-specific TCR beta clonotypes were dominant ex vivo.

Germline values: CDR1 MNHEY, CDR2 SMNVEV (reference sequence). The CDR3 runs 14 residues. V lost 4 bases, J lost 1 base, and 11 bases lay in between. TCRdb reprocessed the reads with MiXCR, giving one entry per CDR3 protein. The table includes 180,000 or so distinct CDR3 sequences, about a sixth detected once. The clonotype was recovered from a human donor in good health (CMV status not recorded). Some clones in this sample may be carry-over from other donors' samples. Sequencing was done on a sample of CD8+ T cells from PBMCs. The V call is TRBV27, the J call TRBJ2-7; a possible D gene is TRBD1 (5 bases). Here the CDR3 DNA reads TGTGCCAGCAGTTCAGGGTTCCCTTCCTACGAGCAGTACTTC. The encoded protein is CASSSGFPSYEQYF.